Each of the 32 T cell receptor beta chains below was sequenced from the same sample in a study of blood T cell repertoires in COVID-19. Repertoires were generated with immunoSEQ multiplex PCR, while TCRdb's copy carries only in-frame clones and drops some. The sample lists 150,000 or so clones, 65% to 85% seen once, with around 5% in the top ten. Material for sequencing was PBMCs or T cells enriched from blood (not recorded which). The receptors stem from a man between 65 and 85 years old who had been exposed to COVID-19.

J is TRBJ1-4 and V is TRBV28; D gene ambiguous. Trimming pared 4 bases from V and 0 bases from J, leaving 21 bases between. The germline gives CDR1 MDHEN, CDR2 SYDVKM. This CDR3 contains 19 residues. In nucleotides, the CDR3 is TGTGCCAGCAGTTCGGGGAAATGGCAACACTCTGCAACTAATGAAAAACTGTTTTTT. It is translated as CASSSGKWQHSATNEKLFF.

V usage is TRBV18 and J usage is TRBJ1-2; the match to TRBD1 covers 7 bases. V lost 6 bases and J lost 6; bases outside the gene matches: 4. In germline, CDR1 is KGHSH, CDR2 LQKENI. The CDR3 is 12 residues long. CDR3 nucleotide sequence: TGTGCCAGCTCCCAACAGGGGAATGGCTACACCTTC. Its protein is CASSQQGNGYTF. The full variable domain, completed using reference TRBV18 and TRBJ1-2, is NAGVMQNPRHLVRRRGQEARLRCSPMKGHSHVYWYRQLPEEGLKFMVYLQKENIIDESGMPKERFSAEFPKEGPSILRIQQVVRGDSAAYFCASSQQGNGYTFGSGTRLTVV.

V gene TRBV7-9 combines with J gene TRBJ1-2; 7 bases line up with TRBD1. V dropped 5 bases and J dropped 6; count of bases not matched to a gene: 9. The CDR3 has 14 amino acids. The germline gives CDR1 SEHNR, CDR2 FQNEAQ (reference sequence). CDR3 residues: CASSQGGVEHGYTF. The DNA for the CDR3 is TGTGCCAGCAGCCAGGGGGGAGTCGAACATGGCTACACCTTC.

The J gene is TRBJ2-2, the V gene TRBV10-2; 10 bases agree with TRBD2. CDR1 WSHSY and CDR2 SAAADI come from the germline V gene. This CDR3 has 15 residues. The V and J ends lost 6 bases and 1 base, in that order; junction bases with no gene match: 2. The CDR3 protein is CASRVAGGNTGELFF. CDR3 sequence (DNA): TGCGCCAGCAGGGTAGCGGGGGGGAACACCGGGGAGCTGTTTTTT.

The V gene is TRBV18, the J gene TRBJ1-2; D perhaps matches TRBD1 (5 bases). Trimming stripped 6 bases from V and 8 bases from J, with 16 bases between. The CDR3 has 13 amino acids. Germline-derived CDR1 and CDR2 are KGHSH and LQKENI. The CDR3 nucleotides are TGTGCCAGCTCTGCCCGCAGGGACTGGGGCTACACCTTC. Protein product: CASSARRDWGYTF. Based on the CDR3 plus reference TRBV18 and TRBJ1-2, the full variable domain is NAGVMQNPRHLVRRRGQEARLRCSPMKGHSHVYWYRQLPEEGLKFMVYLQKENIIDESGMPKERFSAEFPKEGPSILRIQQVVRGDSAAYFCASSARRDWGYTFGSGTRLTVV.

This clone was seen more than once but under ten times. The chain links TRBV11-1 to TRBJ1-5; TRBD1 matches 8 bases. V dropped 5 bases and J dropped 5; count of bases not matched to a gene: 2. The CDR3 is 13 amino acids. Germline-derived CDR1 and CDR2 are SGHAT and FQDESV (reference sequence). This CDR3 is CASSQGAHQPQHF. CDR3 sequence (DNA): TGTGCCAGCAGCCAGGGGGCACATCAGCCCCAGCATTTT.

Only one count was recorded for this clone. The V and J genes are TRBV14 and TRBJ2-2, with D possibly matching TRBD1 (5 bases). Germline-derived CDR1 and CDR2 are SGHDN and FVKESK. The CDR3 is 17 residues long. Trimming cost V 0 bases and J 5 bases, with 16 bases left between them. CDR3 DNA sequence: TGTGCCAGCAGCCAAGATCTTTGGGGCACCACGACCGGGGAGCTGTTTTTT. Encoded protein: CASSQDLWGTTTGELFF. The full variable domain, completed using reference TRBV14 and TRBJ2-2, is EAGVTQFPSHSVIEKGQTVTLRCDPISGHDNLYWYRRVMGKEIKFLLHFVKESKQDESGMPNNRFLAERTGGTYSTLKVQPAELEDSGVYFCASSQDLWGTTTGELFFGEGSRLTVL.

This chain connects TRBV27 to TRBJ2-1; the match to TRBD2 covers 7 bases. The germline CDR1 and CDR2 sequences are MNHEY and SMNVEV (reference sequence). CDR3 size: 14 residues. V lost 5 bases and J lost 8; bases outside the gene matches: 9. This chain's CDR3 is CASSPILTSYEQFF. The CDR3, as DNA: TGTGCCAGCAGTCCTATCTTGACTAGCTATGAGCAGTTCTTC.

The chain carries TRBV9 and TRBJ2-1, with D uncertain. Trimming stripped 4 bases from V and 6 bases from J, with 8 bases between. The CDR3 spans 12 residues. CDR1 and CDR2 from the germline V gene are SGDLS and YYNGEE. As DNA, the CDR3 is TGTGCCAGCAGCTTACCCGGCAATGAGCAGTTCTTC. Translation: CASSLPGNEQFF. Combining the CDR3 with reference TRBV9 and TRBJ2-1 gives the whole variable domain DSGVTQTPKHLITATGQRVTLRCSPRSGDLSVYWYQQSLDQGLQFLIQYYNGEERAKGNILERFSAQQFPDLHSELNLSSLELGDSALYFCASSLPGNEQFFGPGTRLTVL.

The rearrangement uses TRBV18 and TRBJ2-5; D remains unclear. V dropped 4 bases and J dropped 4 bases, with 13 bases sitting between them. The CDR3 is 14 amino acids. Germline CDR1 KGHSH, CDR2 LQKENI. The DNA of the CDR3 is TGTGCCAGCTCACGTTCGACGAGGTCAGAGACCCAGTACTTC. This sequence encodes CASSRSTRSETQYF.

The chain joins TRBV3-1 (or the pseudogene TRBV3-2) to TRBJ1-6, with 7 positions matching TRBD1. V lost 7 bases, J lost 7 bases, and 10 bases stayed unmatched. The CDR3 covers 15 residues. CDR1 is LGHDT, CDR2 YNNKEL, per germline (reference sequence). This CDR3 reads CASTSPGQTNSPLHF. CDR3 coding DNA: TGTGCCAGCACCTCCCCGGGACAGACAAATTCACCCCTCCACTTT.

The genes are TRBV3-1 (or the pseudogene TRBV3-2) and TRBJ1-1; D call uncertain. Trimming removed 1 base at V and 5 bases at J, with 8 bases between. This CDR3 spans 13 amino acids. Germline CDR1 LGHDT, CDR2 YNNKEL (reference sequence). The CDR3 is CASSQGEWTEAFF. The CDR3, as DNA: TGTGCCAGCAGCCAAGGAGAGTGGACTGAAGCTTTCTTT.

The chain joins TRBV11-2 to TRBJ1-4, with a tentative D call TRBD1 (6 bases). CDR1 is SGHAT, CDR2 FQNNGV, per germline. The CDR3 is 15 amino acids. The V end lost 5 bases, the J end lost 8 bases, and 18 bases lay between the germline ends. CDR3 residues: CASSPHRESREKLFF. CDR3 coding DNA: TGTGCCAGCAGCCCACACAGGGAAAGTAGGGAAAAACTGTTTTTT.

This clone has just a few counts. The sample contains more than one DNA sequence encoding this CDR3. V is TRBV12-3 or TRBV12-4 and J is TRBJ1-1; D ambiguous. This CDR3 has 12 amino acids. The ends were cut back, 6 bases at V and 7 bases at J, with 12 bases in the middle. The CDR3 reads CASSLRGFEAFF. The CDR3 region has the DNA TGTGCCAGCAGCCTACGAGGGTTTGAAGCTTTCTTT.

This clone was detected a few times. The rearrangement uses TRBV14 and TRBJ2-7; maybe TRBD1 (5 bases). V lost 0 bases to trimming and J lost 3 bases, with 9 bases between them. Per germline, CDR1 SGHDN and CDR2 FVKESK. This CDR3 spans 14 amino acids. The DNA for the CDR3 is TGTGCCAGCAGCCAAGAGGCCAGGGTCTACGAGCAGTACTTC. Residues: CASSQEARVYEQYF.

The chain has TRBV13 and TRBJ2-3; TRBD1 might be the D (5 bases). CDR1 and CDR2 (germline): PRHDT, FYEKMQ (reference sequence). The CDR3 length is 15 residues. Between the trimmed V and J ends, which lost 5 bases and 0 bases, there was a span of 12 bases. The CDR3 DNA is TGTGCCAGCAGCCGCCGACAGCATAGCACAGATACGCAGTATTTT. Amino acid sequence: CASSRRQHSTDTQYF.

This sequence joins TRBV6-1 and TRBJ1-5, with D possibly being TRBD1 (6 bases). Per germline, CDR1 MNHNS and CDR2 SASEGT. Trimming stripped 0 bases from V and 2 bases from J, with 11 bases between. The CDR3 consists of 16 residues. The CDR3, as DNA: TGTGCCAGCAGTGAAGCCCCACAGGGAGGCAATCAGCCCCAGCATTTT. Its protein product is CASSEAPQGGNQPQHF.

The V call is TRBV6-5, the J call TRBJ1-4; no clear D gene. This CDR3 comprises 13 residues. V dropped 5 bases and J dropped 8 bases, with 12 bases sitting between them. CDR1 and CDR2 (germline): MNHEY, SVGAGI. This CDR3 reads CASSPRSGEKLFF. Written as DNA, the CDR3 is TGTGCCAGCAGTCCTAGGTCCGGGGAAAAACTGTTTTTT.

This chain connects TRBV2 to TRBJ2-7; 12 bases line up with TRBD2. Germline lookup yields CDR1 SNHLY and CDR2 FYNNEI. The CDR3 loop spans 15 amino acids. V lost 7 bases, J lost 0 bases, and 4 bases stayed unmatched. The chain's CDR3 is CASIKTSGGSYEQYF. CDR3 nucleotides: TGTGCCAGCATTAAGACTAGCGGGGGCTCCTACGAGCAGTACTTC.

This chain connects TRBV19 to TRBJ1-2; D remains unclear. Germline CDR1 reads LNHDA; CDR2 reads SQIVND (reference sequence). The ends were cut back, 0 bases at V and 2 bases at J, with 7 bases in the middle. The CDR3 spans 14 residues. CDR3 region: CASSIDYRNYGYTF. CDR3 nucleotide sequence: TGTGCCAGTAGTATAGATTACAGAAACTATGGCTACACCTTC.

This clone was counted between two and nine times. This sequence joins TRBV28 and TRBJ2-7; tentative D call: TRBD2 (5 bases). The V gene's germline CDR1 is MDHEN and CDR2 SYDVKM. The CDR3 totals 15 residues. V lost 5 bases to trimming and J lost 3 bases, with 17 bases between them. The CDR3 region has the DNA TGTGCCAGCAGTACCTCTAGCTTTGGGGACTACGAGCAGTACTTC. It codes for CASSTSSFGDYEQYF.

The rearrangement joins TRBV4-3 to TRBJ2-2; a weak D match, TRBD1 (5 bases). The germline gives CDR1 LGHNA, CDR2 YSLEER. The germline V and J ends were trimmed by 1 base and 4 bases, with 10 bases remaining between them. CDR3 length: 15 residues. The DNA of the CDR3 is TGCGCCAGCAGCCAAGTCTGGGGCGGCACCGGGGAGCTGTTTTTT. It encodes CASSQVWGGTGELFF.

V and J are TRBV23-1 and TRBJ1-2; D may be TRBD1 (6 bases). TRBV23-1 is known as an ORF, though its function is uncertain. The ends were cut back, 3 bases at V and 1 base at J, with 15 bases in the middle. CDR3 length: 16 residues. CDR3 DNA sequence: TGCGCCAGCAGTCACAGCGGGACACGGATTAACTATGGCTACACCTTC. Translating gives CASSHSGTRINYGYTF.

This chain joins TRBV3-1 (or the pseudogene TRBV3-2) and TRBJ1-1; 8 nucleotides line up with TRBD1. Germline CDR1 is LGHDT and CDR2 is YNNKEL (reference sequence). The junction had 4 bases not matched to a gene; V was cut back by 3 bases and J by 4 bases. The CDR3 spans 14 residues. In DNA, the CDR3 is TGTGCCAGCAGCCAGGTAGACAGGGGCACTGAAGCTTTCTTT. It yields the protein CASSQVDRGTEAFF.

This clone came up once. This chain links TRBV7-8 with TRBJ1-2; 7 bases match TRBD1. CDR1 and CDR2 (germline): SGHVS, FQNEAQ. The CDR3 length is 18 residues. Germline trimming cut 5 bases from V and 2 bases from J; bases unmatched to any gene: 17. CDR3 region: CASSPQTTGASSNYGYTF. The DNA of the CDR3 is TGTGCCAGCAGCCCACAAACAACAGGGGCGTCCTCCAACTATGGCTACACCTTC.

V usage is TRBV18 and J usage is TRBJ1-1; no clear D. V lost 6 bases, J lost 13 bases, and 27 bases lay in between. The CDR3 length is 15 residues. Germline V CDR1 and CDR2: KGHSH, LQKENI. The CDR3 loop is CASSPNHGRESQGFF. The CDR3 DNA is TGTGCCAGCTCCCCTAACCATGGACGGGAATCGCAAGGTTTCTTT. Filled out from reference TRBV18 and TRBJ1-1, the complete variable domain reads NAGVMQNPRHLVRRRGQEARLRCSPMKGHSHVYWYRQLPEEGLKFMVYLQKENIIDESGMPKERFSAEFPKEGPSILRIQQVVRGDSAAYFCASSPNHGRESQGFFGQGTRLTVV.

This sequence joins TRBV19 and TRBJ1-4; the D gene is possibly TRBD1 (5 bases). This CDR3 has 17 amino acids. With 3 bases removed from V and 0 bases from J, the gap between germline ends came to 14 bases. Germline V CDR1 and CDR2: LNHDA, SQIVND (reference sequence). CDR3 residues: CASSILRVDATNEKLFF. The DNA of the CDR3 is TGTGCCAGTAGTATCCTCAGGGTAGATGCAACTAATGAAAAACTGTTTTTT. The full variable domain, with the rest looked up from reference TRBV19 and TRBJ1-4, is DGGITQSPKYLFRKEGQNVTLSCEQNLNHDAMYWYRQDPGQGLRLIYYSQIVNDFQKGDIAEGYSVSREKKESFPLTVTSAQKNPTAFYLCASSILRVDATNEKLFFGSGTQLSVL.

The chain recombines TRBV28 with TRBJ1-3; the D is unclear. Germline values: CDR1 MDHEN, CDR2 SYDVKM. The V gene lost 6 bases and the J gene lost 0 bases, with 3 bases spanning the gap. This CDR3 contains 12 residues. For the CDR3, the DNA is TGTGCCAGCAGGAGCTCTGGAAACACCATATATTTT. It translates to CASRSSGNTIYF.

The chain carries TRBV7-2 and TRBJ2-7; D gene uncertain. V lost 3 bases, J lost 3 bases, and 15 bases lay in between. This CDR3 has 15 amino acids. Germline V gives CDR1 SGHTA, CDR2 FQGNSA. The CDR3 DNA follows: TGTGCCAGCAGCTTTTCCCAGCGTCCCTACTACGAGCAGTACTTC. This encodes CASSFSQRPYYEQYF.

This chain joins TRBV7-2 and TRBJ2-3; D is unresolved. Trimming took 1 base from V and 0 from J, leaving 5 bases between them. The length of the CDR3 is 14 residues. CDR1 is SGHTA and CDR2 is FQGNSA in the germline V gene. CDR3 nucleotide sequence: TGTGCCAGCAGCTTAGTCGGGAGCACAGATACGCAGTATTTT. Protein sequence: CASSLVGSTDTQYF.

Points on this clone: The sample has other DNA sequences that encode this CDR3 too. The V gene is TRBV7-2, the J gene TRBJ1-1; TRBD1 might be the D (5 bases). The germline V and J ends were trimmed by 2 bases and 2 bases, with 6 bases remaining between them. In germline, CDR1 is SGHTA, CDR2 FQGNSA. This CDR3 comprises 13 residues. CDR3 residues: CASSLQGNTEAFF. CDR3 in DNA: TGTGCCAGCAGCTTACAGGGTAACACTGAAGCTTTCTTT.

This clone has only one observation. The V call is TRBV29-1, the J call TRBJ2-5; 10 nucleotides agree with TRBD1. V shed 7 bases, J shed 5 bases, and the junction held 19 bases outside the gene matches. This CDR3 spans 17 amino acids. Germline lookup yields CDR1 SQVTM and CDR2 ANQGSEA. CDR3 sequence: CSAILGYGQGVYETQYF. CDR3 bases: TGCAGCGCCATACTGGGGTATGGACAGGGGGTCTACGAGACCCAGTACTTC.